This T cell receptor (beta chain) was sequenced for a study of T cell changes during pregnancy in multiple sclerosis. Measured with immunoSEQ multiplex PCR; TCRdb has only the in-frame clones, and not every one. The table records 40,000 to 60,000 clones, 80% to 95% of them present only once. From germline, CDR1 is SEHNR and CDR2 FQNEAQ (reference sequence). This CDR3 region has 13 residues. V lost 3 bases to trimming and J lost 1 base, with 6 bases between them. The sample was peripheral blood, taken after pregnancy. This TCR came from a female donor with multiple sclerosis, enrolled in a pregnancy study. V and J are TRBV7-9 and TRBJ1-2; D is perhaps TRBD1 (5 bases). The CDR3 sequence is CASSLGGNYGYTF. CDR3 in DNA: TGTGCCAGCAGCTTGGGGGGTAACTATGGCTACACCTTC. The variable domain in full, with the rest retrieved from reference TRBV7-9 and TRBJ1-2, is DTGVSQNPRHKITKRGQNVTFRCDPISEHNRLYWYRQTLGQGPEFLTYFQNEAQLEKSRLLSDRFSAERPKGSFSTLEIQRTEQGDSAMYLCASSLGGNYGYTFGSGTRLTVV.